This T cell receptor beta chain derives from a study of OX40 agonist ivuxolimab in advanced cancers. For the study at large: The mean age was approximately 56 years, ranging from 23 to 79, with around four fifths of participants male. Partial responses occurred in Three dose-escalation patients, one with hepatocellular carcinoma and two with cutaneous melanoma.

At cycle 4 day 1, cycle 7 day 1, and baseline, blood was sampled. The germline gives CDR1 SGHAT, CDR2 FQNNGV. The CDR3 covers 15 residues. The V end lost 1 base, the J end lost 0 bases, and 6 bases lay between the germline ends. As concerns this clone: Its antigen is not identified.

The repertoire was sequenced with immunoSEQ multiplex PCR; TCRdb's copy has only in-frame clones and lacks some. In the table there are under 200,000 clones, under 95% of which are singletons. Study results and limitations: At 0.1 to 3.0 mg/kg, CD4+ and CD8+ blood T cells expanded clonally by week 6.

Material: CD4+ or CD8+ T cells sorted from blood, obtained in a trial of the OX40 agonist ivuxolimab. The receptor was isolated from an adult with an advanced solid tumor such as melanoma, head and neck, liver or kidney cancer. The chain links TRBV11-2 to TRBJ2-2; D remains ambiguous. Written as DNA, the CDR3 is TGTGCCAGCAGCTTAGGCTTGGCGAACACCGGGGAGCTGTTTTTT. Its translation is CASSLGLANTGELFF.